A single sample gave rise to the 14 T cell receptor beta chains below, sequenced in a study of T cells in Graves' hyperthyroidism and ophthalmopathy. RNA transcripts gave rise to amplified TCR beta CDR3 regions. The study used the HTBI primer set for a first-round RT-PCR of the TCR CDR3. TCRdb reanalysed the multiplex PCR reads using MiXCR and keeps one entry per CDR3 protein. The sample yields about 560,000 distinct CDR3 sequences, roughly a sixth seen once. Sequencing was carried out using blood. The receptors were sampled from a woman between 18 and 29 years old with Graves' hyperthyroidism.

There are a few counts of this clonotype. This chain joins TRBV6-1 and TRBJ2-7, with D hard to call. The length of the CDR3 is 11 residues. V dropped 5 bases and J dropped 6 bases, with 8 bases sitting between them. CDR1 and CDR2 from the germline V gene are MNHNS and SASEGT. The DNA for the CDR3 is TGTGCCAGCAGTACCCCCGGCGAGCAGTACTTC. Translated, it gives CASSTPGEQYF.

The chain is built from TRBV6-4 and TRBJ1-6; D call uncertain. Germline V gene data show CDR1 as MRHNA and CDR2 as SNTAGT. The V gene lost 8 bases and the J gene lost 7 bases, with 15 bases spanning the gap. The CDR3 covers 14 residues. The CDR3 region has the DNA TGTGCCAGCCTCTCCGACACTTCAAATTCACCCCTCCACTTT. This encodes CASLSDTSNSPLHF.

This clonotype was detected a few times. The genes are TRBV20-1 and TRBJ2-7; 7 positions agree with TRBD1. Germline CDR1 DFQATT, CDR2 SNEGSKA (reference sequence). The trim removed 5 bases at V and 2 bases at J, leaving 9 bases unmatched. The CDR3 has 14 residues. The CDR3 DNA reads as TGCAGTGCTCTCCGAGGGGGCGGTACCTACGAGCAGTACTTC. Amino acids: CSALRGGGTYEQYF.

Many counts were recorded for this clonotype. The V call is TRBV11-2, the J call TRBJ2-7, with 12 bases identical to TRBD1. V shed 8 bases, J shed 6 bases, and the junction held 14 bases outside the gene matches. CDR1 SGHAT and CDR2 FQNNGV come from the germline V gene. This CDR3 region has 16 residues. The CDR3 region has the DNA TGTGCCAGCTCAGGGACAGGGGGCGCCCTAATTTTCGAGCAGTACTTC. It specifies CASSGTGGALIFEQYF.

This clonotype came up a few times. The chain links TRBV12-3 or TRBV12-4 to TRBJ2-6, with D perhaps matching TRBD2 (5 bases). The germline V and J ends were trimmed by 7 bases and 4 bases, with 8 bases remaining between them. The CDR3 sequence is 13 residues long. CDR3 amino acids: CASMRAGANVLTF. The DNA for the CDR3 is TGTGCCAGCATGAGGGCCGGGGCCAACGTCCTGACTTTC.

The V and J genes are TRBV15 and TRBJ2-5; the D is unclear. With 4 bases removed from V and 5 bases from J, the gap between germline ends came to 20 bases. CDR3 size: 16 residues. The germline gives CDR1 LNHNV, CDR2 YYDKDF (reference sequence). This CDR3 is CATSIAVSWSVETQYF. The CDR3 region has the DNA TGTGCCACCAGCATCGCAGTGTCATGGTCGGTGGAGACCCAGTACTTC. Full variable domain (remainder filled in from reference TRBV15 and TRBJ2-5): DAMVIQNPRYQVTQFGKPVTLSCSQTLNHNVMYWYQQKSSQAPKLLFHYYDKDFNNEADTPDNFQSRRPNTSFCFLDIRSPGLGDTAMYLCATSIAVSWSVETQYFGPGTRLLVL.

A few counts support this clonotype. V and J are TRBV19 and TRBJ1-5; 9 bases are a match to TRBD1. The trim removed 5 bases at V and 4 bases at J, leaving 6 bases unmatched. This CDR3 contains 15 residues. Germline CDR1 is LNHDA and CDR2 is SQIVND (reference sequence). CDR3 coding DNA: TGTGCCAGTAGTGGCCGGGACAGGGCAAATCAGCCCCAGCATTTT. Translated, it gives CASSGRDRANQPQHF. Variable domain in full (rest from reference TRBV19 and TRBJ1-5): DGGITQSPKYLFRKEGQNVTLSCEQNLNHDAMYWYRQDPGQGLRLIYYSQIVNDFQKGDIAEGYSVSREKKESFPLTVTSAQKNPTAFYLCASSGRDRANQPQHFGDGTRLSIL.

The V gene is TRBV9, the J gene TRBJ2-1, with TRBD2 matching over 11 bases. Trimming removed 0 bases from V and 4 bases from J; junction bases left unmatched: 18. Germline V gives CDR1 SGDLS, CDR2 YYNGEE. CDR3 length equals 21 residues. In DNA form, the CDR3 reads TGTGCCAGCAGCGTAGTGGGATTAGAGGCTAGCGGGAGGAGGGAGTACAATGAGCAGTTCTTC. Translated: CASSVVGLEASGRREYNEQFF.

This clonotype came up a few times. V gene TRBV11-2 combines with J gene TRBJ2-3; no reliable D call. The V end was cut by 1 base, the J end by 1 base, with 18 bases between. CDR1 SGHAT and CDR2 FQNNGV come from the germline V gene. The CDR3 loop spans 18 amino acids. For the CDR3, the DNA is TGTGCCAGCAGCTTAGGGGTAAGGGCGAACCTTGGCACAGATACGCAGTATTTT. Protein sequence: CASSLGVRANLGTDTQYF.

This clonotype appeared many times. The V call is TRBV20-1, the J call TRBJ1-2, with a weak D call TRBD1 (6 bases). Germline loops: CDR1 DFQATT, CDR2 SNEGSKA (reference sequence). Trimming left V 6 bases short and J 3 bases short, with 11 bases between. The CDR3 extends over 12 amino acids. This chain's CDR3 is CSAPDSYYGYTF. DNA of the CDR3: TGCAGTGCCCCGGACAGCTACTATGGCTACACCTTC.

J is TRBJ1-2 and V is TRBV12-3 or TRBV12-4; possible D gene TRBD1, 6 bases. The CDR3 runs 14 residues. Deletions cut 4 bases from V and 3 bases from J, with 12 bases between. CDR3 residues: CASSSPPGDYGYTF. The CDR3 nucleotides are TGTGCCAGCAGTTCCCCACCAGGGGACTATGGCTACACCTTC.

This clonotype appeared a few times. The chain recombines TRBV27 with TRBJ2-2, with D unclear. CDR1 is MNHEY and CDR2 is SMNVEV in the germline V gene (reference sequence). The CDR3 totals 14 residues. The V end was cut by 3 bases, the J end by 0 bases, with 5 bases between. In DNA form, the CDR3 reads TGTGCCAGCAGTTTCCCGGCGAACACCGGGGAGCTGTTTTTT. Protein sequence: CASSFPANTGELFF.

Turning to this clonotype: A read error is possible here, since a much larger clone lies one base away. The rearrangement joins TRBV18 to TRBJ1-1; D gene uncertain. This CDR3 contains 15 residues. CDR1 KGHSH and CDR2 LQKENI come from the germline V gene. V shed 2 bases and J shed 1 base, with 11 bases lying between them. The CDR3 coding sequence is TGTGCCAGCTCACCAACGGTTGCCACGAACACTGAAGCTTTCTTT. Translation gives CASSPTVATNTEAFF.

J is TRBJ2-1 and V is TRBV28; tentatively, D is TRBD1 (5 bases). V dropped 3 bases and J dropped 6 bases, with 12 bases sitting between them. The germline V gene has CDR1 MDHEN and CDR2 SYDVKM. The CDR3 length is 14 residues. The chain's CDR3 is CASSFGRVGNEQFF. CDR3 DNA: TGTGCCAGCAGTTTTGGCAGGGTTGGCAATGAGCAGTTCTTC.